This TCR beta chain was captured by sequencing in a study of T-cell reconstitution after alpha-beta-depleted transplantation in children (dated by TCRdb to 2016 to 2017). The study in broad terms: Using TCR repertoire profiling, the study followed T-cell immune reconstitution in a quantitative way in children after TCRalphabeta/CD19-depleted allogeneic hematopoietic cell transplantation. On the study overall, not on this receptor specifically: The apparently early recovery of alphabetaT-cell counts about two months after transplant reportedly depended on only several hundred rapidly expanded clones that came from non-depleted graft cells. In some patients, high TCRbeta diversity at day 60 was attributed to recipient T cells and intrathymic progenitors that had survived conditioning. Over the following months the frequencies of hyperexpanded clones went down, and after one year T-cell counts and TCRbeta diversity were mostly credited to newly produced T cells.

This clonotype has more than one count but fewer than ten. What antigen it recognizes has not been identified. It has no much larger one-base neighbor in the sample; base qualities were not kept. Relative to germline, V is 2 bases shorter and J is 8 bases shorter, with 7 bases between their ends. CDR1 and CDR2 were assigned from the germline V gene (reference sequence) as SEHNR and FQNEAQ. The cysteine opens and the phenylalanine closes a CDR3 of 12 amino acids. Only CDR3 DNA remains: 36 bases, in frame from the first base. Preparation of the library involved PCR. This sample was sequenced with an Illumina HiSeq 2500. TCR libraries were prepared with molecular barcoding, using unique molecular identifiers to normalize TCRbeta repertoire quantification. TCRdb itself trimmed the public reads at Q25 with fastp, ran MiXCR and retained productive beta chains. Entries that share a CDR3 protein sequence are merged under the most common genes and DNA. The sample data list hundreds of thousands of distinct CDR3 sequences, and 13% of these were observed just once. 0.79% of the sample goes to the ten largest clones.

In the paper's terms, the treatment or condition label means: allogeneic hematopoietic cell transplantation with graft depleted of TCRalphabeta T cells and CD19 B cells. The children who served as transplant recipients had been given grafts of TCRalphabeta/CD19-depleted allogeneic hematopoietic cells. Sequenced here: PBMCs, sampled before TCRalphabeta/CD19-depleted stem cell transplant. The chain was built from TRBV7-9 and TRBJ1-5, with the D gene not confidently named. The TCR comes from a girl aged 2 to 9 with congenital amegakaryocytic thrombocytopenia, due to receive a stem cell transplant. Here is the DNA: TGTGCCAGCAGCTTATCGAAGGAGCCCCAGCATTTT. This yields the protein CASSLSKEPQHF.